This TCR beta chain was obtained from a study of regulatory T cells in long-lasting Graves disease. This clonotype came up many times. Its matching antigen is unknown. The germline CDR1 and CDR2 sequences are SGHTA and FQGNSA. V was clipped by 1 base and J by 5 bases, with 0 bases between them. This CDR3 has 12 residues. General study findings and limits: Between persistent patients, roughly 2,600 public clonotypes were shared, exceeding the approximately 900 shared between new patients.

The sample's time point: persistent/refractory GD, antithyroid drugs over 5 years with positive TRAb. Preparation of the TCR library used RNA extracted from PBMCs. Patients of an endocrinology department in Xi'an, China, were included. Into tubes containing EDTA, about 9.6 milliliters of peripheral blood were drawn. With iRepertoire HTBI primers and Arm-PCR of CDR3 regions, TCR beta libraries were built. One entry per CDR3 protein, called by TCRdb with MiXCR from the multiplex PCR reads. This sample has about 400,000 distinct CDR3 sequences, with around 21% found just once. The sequencing here drew on peripheral blood mononuclear cells (PBMCs), taken when the disease was refractory, from a patient treated with antithyroid drugs. This clonotype was obtained from a female donor with Graves disease. The chain recombines TRBV7-2 with TRBJ2-6; D not resolved. CDR3 nucleotide sequence: TGTGCCAGCAGCTTAGGGGCCAACGTCCTGACTTTC. This sequence encodes CASSLGANVLTF.